This T cell receptor beta chain was identified in a study of vaccination and CD4 T cells after COVID-19. Study information: Convalescent patients were SARS-CoV-2 positive by nasal swab PCR; fewer than 10 mild, one severe. Convalescent donors totaled six males and four females, including two who were Hispanic. Control cultures used a CEFX viral epitope pool, an HIV-1 Nef peptide pool, or no peptide.

Documented treatment: approximately nine-day PBMC culture with coronavirus spike peptide pools or control peptides (ViraFEST assay). Before TCRs were sequenced, ViraFEST expanded antigen-specific T cells with peptide pools. To note about this clonotype: Its specificity is not known.

At the Johns Hopkins FTIC core, DNA taken from cultured CD4+ T cells was sequenced by way of the Oncomine TCR Beta short-read assay. TCRdb reanalysed the PCR reads using MiXCR and keeps one entry per CDR3 protein. The data show 10,000 or so distinct CDR3 sequences, about two thirds seen once. CDR1 LNHDA and CDR2 SQIVND come from the germline V gene (reference sequence). The length of the CDR3 is 13 residues. V lost 4 bases to trimming and J lost 13 bases, with 17 bases between them. V usage is TRBV19 and J usage is TRBJ2-1; D perhaps matches TRBD1 (6 bases). The sample was CD4+ T cells from blood, cultured in vitro. This clonotype originated in a human donor who had recovered from COVID-19. The CDR3 nucleotides are TGTGCCAGTAGTAACGACCGGACAGCACCACAGTTCTTC. It translates to CASSNDRTAPQFF.